The 22 T cell receptor beta chains reported below all come from one sample, sequenced in a study of blood T cells in healthy people across ages. A second about 6 to 12 cycle PCR used barcoded and J-beta primers. TCRdb independently ran MiXCR on the 5' RACE reads; one entry per CDR3 protein. The profile shows about 690,000 distinct CDR3 sequences, about 43% of them singletons. Specimen: blood. These receptors originate from a man older than 75 in good health.

This rearrangement joins TRBV5-1 to TRBJ1-1; D remains unclear. This CDR3 contains 13 residues. Trimming took off 0 bases at V and 6 bases at J, with 9 bases between the two ends. CDR1 and CDR2 (germline): SGHRS, YFSETQ. The CDR3 nucleotides read TGCGCCAGCAGCTTGGTCGTCGGGGCTGAAGCTTTCTTT. This sequence encodes CASSLVVGAEAFF.

This clonotype was seen only a few times. This rearrangement joins TRBV29-1 to TRBJ2-3; 14 positions match TRBD2. V shed 7 bases and J 1 base; nucleotides not matched to a gene: 7. This CDR3 region has 16 residues. The germline CDR1 and CDR2 sequences are SQVTM and ANQGSEA. This CDR3 is CSGRGLAGDGTDTQYF. DNA of the CDR3: TGCAGCGGAAGGGGACTAGCGGGAGATGGCACAGATACGCAGTATTTT.

The V call is TRBV6-1, the J call TRBJ2-7; the D gene is possibly TRBD1 (5 bases). CDR1 is MNHNS and CDR2 is SASEGT in the germline V gene. The ends were cut back, 5 bases at V and 6 bases at J, with 14 bases in the middle. This CDR3 comprises 13 residues. The CDR3 here is CASSTTQGGEQYF. CDR3 coding DNA: TGTGCCAGCAGTACAACTCAGGGTGGCGAGCAGTACTTC.

This clonotype has only a few counts. The chain employs TRBV11-1 and TRBJ2-1, with 7 bases that match TRBD2. The CDR3 contains 17 residues. CDR1 is SGHAT and CDR2 is FQDESV in the germline V gene (reference sequence). Trimming took 0 bases from V and 2 from J; bases not matched to a gene: 7. The CDR3 bases are TGTGCCAGCAGCTTAGCGGCTAGCGGAGCCGCCTACAATGAGCAGTTCTTC. Its protein is CASSLAASGAAYNEQFF.

J is TRBJ2-3 and V is TRBV12-3 or TRBV12-4; the match to TRBD2 covers 16 bases. Losses at the gene ends were 5 bases for V and 1 base for J; bases not matched to a gene: 6. This CDR3 has 18 amino acids. CDR3 sequence reads: CASSPGTSGRARTDTQYF. The CDR3 DNA sequence: TGTGCCAGCAGTCCCGGGACTAGCGGGAGGGCCCGCACAGATACGCAGTATTTT.

This clonotype came up a few times. The chain is built from TRBV30 and TRBJ2-1; D may be TRBD2 (5 bases). Between the trimmed V and J ends, which lost 2 bases and 10 bases, there was a span of 15 bases. Germline V gene sequence: CDR1 GTSNPN, CDR2 SVGIG (reference sequence). The CDR3 runs 13 residues. The CDR3 is CAWSTGMAREQFF. Here the CDR3 DNA reads TGTGCCTGGAGTACGGGGATGGCGCGGGAGCAGTTCTTC. Drawing the rest from reference TRBV30 and TRBJ2-1, the complete variable domain is SQTIHQWPATLVQPVGSPLSLECTVEGTSNPNLYWYRQAAGRGLQLLFYSVGIGQISSEVPQNLSASRPQDRQFILSSKKLLLSDSGFYLCAWSTGMAREQFFGPGTRLTVL.

This clonotype was counted only a few times. The chain couples TRBV20-1 to TRBJ2-1; TRBD2 agrees at 12 bases. The V and J ends lost 5 bases and 1 base, in that order; junction bases with no gene match: 3. This CDR3 spans 15 amino acids. Germline CDR1 DFQATT, CDR2 SNEGSKA (reference sequence). CDR3 protein: CSALTSGRSYNEQFF. CDR3 bases: TGCAGTGCTCTCACTAGCGGGAGGTCCTACAATGAGCAGTTCTTC.

This clonotype appeared once. This chain connects TRBV6-5 to TRBJ2-5; possibly TRBD2 for D (5 bases). Between the trimmed V and J ends, which lost 2 bases and 11 bases, there was a span of 21 bases. CDR3 length: 15 amino acids. CDR1 and CDR2 from the germline V gene are MNHEY and SVGAGI. CDR3 nucleotides: TGTGCCAGCAGTTACCGTCGGCTAGTGGGAGTAGCGCAGTACTTC. This gives the protein CASSYRRLVGVAQYF.

CDR3 coding DNA: TGTGCCAGCAGCACCAGGACAGTTAACTATGGCTACACCTTC. It yields the protein CASSTRTVNYGYTF. The chain links TRBV28 to TRBJ1-2, with TRBD1 as a possible D gene (6 bases). This CDR3 has 14 residues. Germline values: CDR1 MDHEN, CDR2 SYDVKM. V was shortened by 6 bases and J by 1 base, with 12 bases between the two germline ends.

The chain carries TRBV18 and TRBJ2-5; tentative D call: TRBD2 (6 bases). Germline assignment: CDR1 KGHSH and CDR2 LQKENI. This CDR3 has 13 residues. Trimming took off 3 bases at V and 4 bases at J, with 9 bases between the two ends. The CDR3 DNA reads as TGTGCCAGCTCACCGAGTAGCGGAGAGACCCAGTACTTC. It yields the protein CASSPSSGETQYF.

This clonotype was counted many times. V usage is TRBV12-3 or TRBV12-4 and J usage is TRBJ1-6, with TRBD1 identical over 10 bases. V gave up 5 bases and J gave up 9 bases; unmatched junction bases: 4. The CDR3 runs to 14 residues. This CDR3 reads CASSQTGGGSPLHF. The CDR3 region has the DNA TGTGCCAGCAGTCAGACAGGGGGCGGTTCACCCCTCCACTTT.

The genes are TRBV5-1 and TRBJ2-2; D is uncertain. The CDR3 spans 14 residues. Germline CDR1 is SGHRS and CDR2 is YFSETQ. V was pared by 3 bases and J by 8 bases, with 14 bases between. The chain's CDR3 is CASSYDDRIGELFF. CDR3 DNA sequence: TGCGCCAGCAGCTATGACGATCGGATTGGGGAGCTGTTTTTT.

The chain couples TRBV15 to TRBJ1-5; D is ambiguous. In germline, CDR1 is LNHNV, CDR2 YYDKDF (reference sequence). This CDR3 comprises 13 residues. Trimming shortened V by 3 bases and J by 7 bases, and 10 bases separated the two germline ends. In DNA form, the CDR3 reads TGTGCCACCAGCAGGCTACAGAGACAGCCCCAGCATTTT. It yields the protein CATSRLQRQPQHF.

The CDR3 spells CASRDYTGTAVYEQYF. CDR3 coding DNA: TGTGCCAGCAGAGACTATACCGGGACAGCAGTTTACGAGCAGTACTTC. The J gene is TRBJ2-5, the V gene TRBV6-2 or TRBV6-3, with 7 bases aligning to TRBD1. The DNA end favors TRBJ2-7, so the J call may be wrong. The CDR3 length is 16 residues. Germline loops: CDR1 MNHEY, CDR2 SVGEGT.

The table lists this clonotype with a few counts. The chain is built from TRBV6-2 or TRBV6-3 and TRBJ2-7, with 7 bases fitting TRBD1. The V gene's germline CDR1 is MNHEY and CDR2 SVGEGT. The CDR3 sequence is 12 residues long. J was trimmed by 12 bases and V by 3 bases; bases with no gene match: 8. The CDR3 bases are TGTGCCAGCAGTTATCCCGACAGGGTACGGTACTTC. Its translation is CASSYPDRVRYF.

The chain carries TRBV4-3 and TRBJ2-7; D is possibly TRBD1 (6 bases). V was cut by 1 base and J by 7 bases, with 20 bases left in between. The CDR3 has 16 residues. In germline, CDR1 is LGHNA, CDR2 YSLEER. The CDR3: CASSQVGWGRRNEQYF. As DNA, the CDR3 is TGCGCCAGCAGCCAAGTAGGGTGGGGGCGGAGGAATGAGCAGTACTTC.

CDR3 bases: TGTGCCAGCAGCCAATCTAAGGCCGCCGGAAACTATGGCTACACCTTC. It translates to CASSQSKAAGNYGYTF. This chain connects TRBV16 to TRBJ1-2; D gene unclear. Germline V CDR1 and CDR2: KGHSY, FQNENV. The ends were cut back, 0 bases at V and 2 bases at J, with 13 bases in the middle. This CDR3 contains 16 residues.

This clonotype showed up just a few times. This chain links TRBV6-2 or TRBV6-3 with TRBJ2-7; 11 bases map to TRBD2. V shed 1 base, J shed 0 bases, and the junction held 8 bases outside the gene matches. The CDR3 contains 18 residues. CDR1 is MNHEY, CDR2 SVGEGT, per germline. CDR3 nucleotides: TGTGCCAGCAGTTACTTTCCCCCACTAGCGGGAGCCTCCTACGAGCAGTACTTC. Protein product: CASSYFPPLAGASYEQYF.

The chain combines TRBV21-1 with TRBJ2-7; the table assigns TRBD1, which was not confirmed against the DNA. TRBV21-1 is a pseudogene locus. The CDR3 runs to 13 residues. As DNA, the CDR3 is TGTGCCAGCTTCTGGACAGAGAACTACGAGCAGTACTTC. This encodes CASFWTENYEQYF.

The rearrangement links TRBV4-3 to TRBJ1-4, with 7 bases matching TRBD1. The CDR3 has 15 amino acids. Losses at the gene ends were 3 bases for V and 8 bases for J; bases not matched to a gene: 9. In germline, CDR1 is LGHNA, CDR2 YSLEER. The chain's CDR3 is CASSQETGFSEKLFF. Here the CDR3 DNA reads TGCGCCAGCAGCCAGGAGACAGGGTTCAGCGAAAAACTGTTTTTT.

The chain carries TRBV7-2 and TRBJ2-7, with D perhaps assigned TRBD1 or TRBD2 (5 bases each). CDR1 and CDR2 (germline): SGHTA, FQGNSA. Trimming shortened V by 1 base and J by 7 bases, and 17 bases separated the two germline ends. The CDR3 is 15 amino acids. CDR3 sequence (DNA): TGTGCCAGCAGCTTAGATCCGGGGCTCCACAATGAGCAGTACTTC. Its translation: CASSLDPGLHNEQYF.

This clonotype was picked up one time. This sequence may be a read error, since a much larger clone differs from it by one base. V is TRBV21-1 and J is TRBJ2-1; TRBD2, the table's D call, lacks a check against the DNA. TRBV21-1 is designated a pseudogene. The CDR3 length is 15 residues. In DNA, the CDR3 is TGTGCCAGCAGCAAATGGGAGGACACCCAAGAGACCCAGTTCTTC. This sequence encodes CASSKWEDTQETQFF.